This T cell receptor (beta chain) comes out of a study of early T cells in non-severe SARS-CoV-2 infection. Overall study results and limits: Matches to VDJdb favored anti-spike CD8 responses and missed private and CD4 specificities.

Germline assignment: CDR1 MNHEY and CDR2 SVGAGI. The CDR3 length is 15 residues. Trimming removed 7 bases from V and 3 bases from J, with 18 bases in between. This clonotype came up many times. The antigen remains undetermined. Unique molecular identifiers (one per individual cDNA molecule) were attached. In TCRdb, the 5' RACE reads were re-called with MiXCR into one record per CDR3 protein. The sample comprises about 67,000 distinct CDR3 sequences, roughly 12% of which are singletons, and 3.5% to 4% rests with the top ten. V and J are TRBV6-5 and TRBJ2-5, with D tentatively TRBD2 (6 bases). The sequenced sample consisted of whole blood. The clonotype originates from an adult who was a healthcare worker with PCR-confirmed SARS-CoV-2 infection or an uninfected control (not recorded which). CDR3 bases: TGTGCCAGCACCCCCGAGATCGGAGGGGAAGAGACCCAGTACTTC. This codes for CASTPEIGGEETQYF.